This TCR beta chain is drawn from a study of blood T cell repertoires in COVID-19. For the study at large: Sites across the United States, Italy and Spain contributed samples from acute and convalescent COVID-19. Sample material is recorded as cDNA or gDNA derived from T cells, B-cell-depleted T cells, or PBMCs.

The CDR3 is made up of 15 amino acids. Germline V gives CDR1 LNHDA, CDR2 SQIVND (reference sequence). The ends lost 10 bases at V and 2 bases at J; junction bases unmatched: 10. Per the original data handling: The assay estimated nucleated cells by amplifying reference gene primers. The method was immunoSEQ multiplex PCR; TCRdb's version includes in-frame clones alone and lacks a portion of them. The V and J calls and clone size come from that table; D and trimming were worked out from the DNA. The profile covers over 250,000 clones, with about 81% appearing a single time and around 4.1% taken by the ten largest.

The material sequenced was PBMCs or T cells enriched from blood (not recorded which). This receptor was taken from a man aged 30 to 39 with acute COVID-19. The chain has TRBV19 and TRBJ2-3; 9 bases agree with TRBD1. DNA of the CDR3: TGTGCCACGAAAGGAGGGACAGGGTTCACAGATACGCAGTATTTT. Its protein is CATKGGTGFTDTQYF. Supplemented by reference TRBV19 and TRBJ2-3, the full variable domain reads DGGITQSPKYLFRKEGQNVTLSCEQNLNHDAMYWYRQDPGQGLRLIYYSQIVNDFQKGDIAEGYSVSREKKESFPLTVTSAQKNPTAFYLCATKGGTGFTDTQYFGPGTRLTVL.